The clone carrying this TCR beta chain has at least ten counts. The sample belongs to a study of Graves' ophthalmopathy and Graves' hyperthyroidism. Amplification of TCR beta CDR3 regions used RNA transcripts. An initial RT-PCR round employing HTBI primers preceded a second-round multiplex PCR. TCRdb reanalysed the multiplex PCR reads using MiXCR and keeps one entry per CDR3 protein. The sample contains approximately 500,000 distinct CDR3 sequences, roughly 14% of which appear only once. The receptor's source is a woman in her thirties with Graves' ophthalmopathy. Material: blood.

CDR3: CASSEAWGLGANYGYTF. The CDR3 DNA reads TGTGCCAGCAGTGAAGCGTGGGGGCTTGGGGCTAACTATGGCTACACCTTC. The rearrangement uses TRBV6-1 and TRBJ1-2; D is perhaps TRBD1 (6 bases). Germline CDR1 MNHNS, CDR2 SASEGT. The CDR3 sequence is 17 residues long. V dropped 0 bases and J dropped 0 bases, with 14 bases sitting between them.